This entry describes one T cell receptor (beta chain). Antigen: not known. This sample was taken from a study of siplizumab effects on memory and regulatory T cells. Regarding the study as a whole: For siplizumab cultures, the suppressive function of their proliferating Tregs was not confirmed.

Each sample had 9 x 10^4 or so TCR templates assayed. Sequencing used immunoSEQ multiplex PCR; TCRdb keeps in-frame clones, though not all of them. The sample lists 50,000 to 55,000 clones, over 90% occurring once. The CDR3 covers 18 residues. The ends were cut back, 1 base at V and 3 bases at J, with 19 bases in the middle. Germline values: CDR1 SGHVS, CDR2 FNYEAQ. The chain is built from TRBV7-6 and TRBJ2-1; D possibly corresponds to TRBD2 (6 bases). This TCR was recovered from a human donor in good health. The sample comprised CD8+ T cells sorted from blood. CDR3 residues: CASSLGVWGTGGYNEQFF. CDR3 nucleotide sequence: TGTGCCAGCAGCTTAGGGGTTTGGGGGACTGGGGGCTACAATGAGCAGTTCTTC. Full variable domain (missing parts from reference TRBV7-6 and TRBJ2-1): GAGVSQSPRYKVTKRGQDVALRCDPISGHVSLYWYRQALGQGPEFLTYFNYEAQQDKSGLPNDRFSAERPEGSISTLTIQRTEQRDSAMYRCASSLGVWGTGGYNEQFFGPGTRLTVL.